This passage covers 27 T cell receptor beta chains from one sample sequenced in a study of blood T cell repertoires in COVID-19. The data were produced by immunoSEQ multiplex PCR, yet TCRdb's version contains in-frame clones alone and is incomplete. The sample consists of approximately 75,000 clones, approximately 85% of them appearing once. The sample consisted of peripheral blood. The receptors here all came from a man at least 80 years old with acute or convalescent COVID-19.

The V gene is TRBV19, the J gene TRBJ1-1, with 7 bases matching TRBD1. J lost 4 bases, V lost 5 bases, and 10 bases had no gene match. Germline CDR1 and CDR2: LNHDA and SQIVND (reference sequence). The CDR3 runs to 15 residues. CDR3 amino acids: CASSARTGVGTEAFF. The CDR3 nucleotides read TGTGCCAGTAGTGCGCGAACAGGGGTGGGCACTGAAGCTTTCTTT.

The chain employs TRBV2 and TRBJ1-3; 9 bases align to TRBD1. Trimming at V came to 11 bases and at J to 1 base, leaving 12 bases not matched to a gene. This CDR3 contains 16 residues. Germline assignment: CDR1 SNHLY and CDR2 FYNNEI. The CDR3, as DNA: TGTGCCGGTAAGAAGGGACAGGGAGCGTCTGGAAACACCATATATTTT. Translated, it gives CAGKKGQGASGNTIYF.

CDR3 in DNA: TGTGCCAGCAGCGCCGACGGGGTAGAAGGCCACGAGCAGTACTTC. It yields the protein CASSADGVEGHEQYF. This chain joins TRBV7-2 and TRBJ2-7; D perhaps matches TRBD2 (5 bases). Per germline, CDR1 SGHTA and CDR2 FQGNSA. This CDR3 is 15 amino acids long. Trimming removed 5 bases from V and 5 bases from J, with 19 bases in between.

DNA for the CDR3: TGTGCCAGCAGCAACCCGGGGGGGTCCTACGAGCAGTACTTC. Its translation is CASSNPGGSYEQYF. The V and J genes are TRBV7-2 and TRBJ2-7, with TRBD2 matching 8 bases. Germline assignment: CDR1 SGHTA and CDR2 FQGNSA. The V segment lost 5 bases and the J segment 1 base; nucleotides outside the gene matches: 4. CDR3 length: 14 amino acids.

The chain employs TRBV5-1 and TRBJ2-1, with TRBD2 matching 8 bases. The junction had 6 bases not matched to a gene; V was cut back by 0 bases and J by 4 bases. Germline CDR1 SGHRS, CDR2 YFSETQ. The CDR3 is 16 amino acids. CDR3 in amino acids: CASSLEVGLGYNEQFF. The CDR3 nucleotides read TGCGCCAGCAGCTTGGAAGTGGGACTAGGTTACAATGAGCAGTTCTTC.

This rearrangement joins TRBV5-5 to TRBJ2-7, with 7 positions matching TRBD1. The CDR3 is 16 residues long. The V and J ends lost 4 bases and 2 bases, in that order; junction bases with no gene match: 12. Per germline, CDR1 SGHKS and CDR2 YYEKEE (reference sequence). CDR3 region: CASSQGQDLLTYEQYF. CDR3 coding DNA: TGTGCCAGCAGCCAAGGACAGGACCTACTCACCTACGAGCAGTACTTC.

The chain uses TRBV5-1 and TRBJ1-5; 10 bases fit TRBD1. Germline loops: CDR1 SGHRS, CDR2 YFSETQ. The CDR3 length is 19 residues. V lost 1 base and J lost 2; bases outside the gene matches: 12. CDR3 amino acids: CASSLSPATGGDGNQPQHF. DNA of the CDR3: TGCGCCAGCAGCTTGAGCCCCGCGACAGGGGGCGACGGCAATCAGCCCCAGCATTTT.

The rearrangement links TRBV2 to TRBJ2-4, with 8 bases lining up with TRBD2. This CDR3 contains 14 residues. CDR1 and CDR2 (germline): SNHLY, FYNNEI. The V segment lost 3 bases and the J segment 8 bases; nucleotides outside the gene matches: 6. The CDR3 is CASSEGLEGYIQYF. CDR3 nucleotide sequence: TGTGCCAGCAGTGAGGGACTAGAAGGGTACATTCAGTACTTC.

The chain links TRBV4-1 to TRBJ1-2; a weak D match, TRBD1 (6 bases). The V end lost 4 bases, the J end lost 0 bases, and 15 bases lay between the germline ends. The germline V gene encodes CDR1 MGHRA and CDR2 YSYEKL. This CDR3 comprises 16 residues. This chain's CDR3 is CASSPNPGQTNYGYTF. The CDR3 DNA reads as TGCGCCAGCAGCCCAAACCCCGGACAGACTAACTATGGCTACACCTTC.

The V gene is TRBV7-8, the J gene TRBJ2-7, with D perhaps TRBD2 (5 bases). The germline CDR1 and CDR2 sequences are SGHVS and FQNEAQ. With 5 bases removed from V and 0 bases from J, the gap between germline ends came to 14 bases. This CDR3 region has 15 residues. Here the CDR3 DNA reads TGTGCCAGCAGCCCCTCCCGGGATCTCTCCTACGAGCAGTACTTC. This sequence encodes CASSPSRDLSYEQYF.

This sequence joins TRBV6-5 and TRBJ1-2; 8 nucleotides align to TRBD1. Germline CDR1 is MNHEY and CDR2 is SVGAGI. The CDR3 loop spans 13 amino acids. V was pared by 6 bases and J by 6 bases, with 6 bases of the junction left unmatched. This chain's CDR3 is CASSQDRGDGYTF. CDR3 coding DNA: TGTGCCAGCAGCCAAGACAGGGGTGATGGCTACACCTTC.

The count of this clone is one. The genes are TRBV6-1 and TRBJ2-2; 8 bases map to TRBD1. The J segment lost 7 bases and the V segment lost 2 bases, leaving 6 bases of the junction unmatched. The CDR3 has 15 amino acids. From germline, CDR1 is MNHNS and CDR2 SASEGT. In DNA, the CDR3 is TGTGCCAGCAGTGAAACTGGGACAGGTATCGGGGAGCTGTTTTTT. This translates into CASSETGTGIGELFF.

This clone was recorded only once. The CDR3 loop reads CASSLVIVGAETQYF. The CDR3 nucleotides read TGTGCCAGCAGCTTAGTAATCGTGGGGGCGGAGACCCAGTACTTC. This chain connects TRBV7-2 to TRBJ2-5; maybe TRBD1 (6 bases). CDR1 is SGHTA, CDR2 FQGNSA, per germline. Trimming took off 1 base at V and 5 bases at J, with 14 bases between the two ends. This CDR3 is built from 15 residues.

CDR3 nucleotide sequence: TGCAGCGTACCCGGACAGGCAGTAGGCGAGCAGTACTTC. This translates into CSVPGQAVGEQYF. This chain connects TRBV29-1 to TRBJ2-7, with TRBD1 matching over 7 bases. The CDR3 totals 13 residues. V lost 6 bases to trimming and J lost 6 bases; unmatched junction nucleotides: 11. The germline gives CDR1 SQVTM, CDR2 ANQGSEA.

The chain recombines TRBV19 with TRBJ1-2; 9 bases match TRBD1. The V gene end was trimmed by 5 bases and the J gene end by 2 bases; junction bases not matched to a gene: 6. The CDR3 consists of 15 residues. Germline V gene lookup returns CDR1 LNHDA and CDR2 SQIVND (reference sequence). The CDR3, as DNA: TGTGCCAGTAGTTCACAGGGGGCCGTAAACTATGGCTACACCTTC. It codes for CASSSQGAVNYGYTF. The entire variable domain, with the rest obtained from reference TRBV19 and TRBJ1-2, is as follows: DGGITQSPKYLFRKEGQNVTLSCEQNLNHDAMYWYRQDPGQGLRLIYYSQIVNDFQKGDIAEGYSVSREKKESFPLTVTSAQKNPTAFYLCASSSQGAVNYGYTFGSGTRLTVV.

CDR3 sequence reads: CASQGRTGDYEQYF. The CDR3 DNA reads as TGTGCCAGCCAAGGTAGGACAGGGGACTACGAGCAGTACTTC. J is TRBJ2-7 and V is TRBV6-6; 9 bases align to TRBD1. This CDR3 region has 14 residues. Germline loops: CDR1 MNHNY, CDR2 SVGAGI (reference sequence). V trimming: 8 bases; J trimming: 3 bases; junction bases outside the gene matches: 8.

The CDR3 bases are TGTGCCAGCAGCTACGTAAACAGGGAGAGCTACACCTTC. Translating gives CASSYVNRESYTF. This chain joins TRBV12-3 or TRBV12-4 and TRBJ1-2, with D possibly TRBD1 on 6 matching bases. Trimming took 6 bases from V and 9 from J, leaving 17 bases between them. The CDR3 is 13 amino acids.

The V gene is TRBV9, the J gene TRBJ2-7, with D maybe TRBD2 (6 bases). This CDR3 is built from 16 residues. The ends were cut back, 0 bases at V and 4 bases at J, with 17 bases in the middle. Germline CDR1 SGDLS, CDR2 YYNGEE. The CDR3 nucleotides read TGTGCCAGCAGCGTAGGTGGTCCTAGCGTGATATACGAGCAGTACTTC. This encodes CASSVGGPSVIYEQYF.

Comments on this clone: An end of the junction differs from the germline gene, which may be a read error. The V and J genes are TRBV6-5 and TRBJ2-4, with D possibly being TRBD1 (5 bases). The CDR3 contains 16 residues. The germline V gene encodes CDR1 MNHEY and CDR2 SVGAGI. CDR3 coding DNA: TGTGCCAGCACTTACACGACAGATTTAGCCAAAAACATTCAGTACTTC. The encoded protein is CASTYTTDLAKNIQYF.

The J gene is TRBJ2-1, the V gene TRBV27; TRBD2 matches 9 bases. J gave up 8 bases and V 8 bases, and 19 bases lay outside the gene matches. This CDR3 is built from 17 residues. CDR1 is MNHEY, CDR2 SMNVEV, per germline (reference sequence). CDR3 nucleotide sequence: TGTGCCAGCTGGTTACGCCGTCTTAGCGGGAGTAACGATGAGCAGTTCTTC. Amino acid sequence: CASWLRRLSGSNDEQFF.

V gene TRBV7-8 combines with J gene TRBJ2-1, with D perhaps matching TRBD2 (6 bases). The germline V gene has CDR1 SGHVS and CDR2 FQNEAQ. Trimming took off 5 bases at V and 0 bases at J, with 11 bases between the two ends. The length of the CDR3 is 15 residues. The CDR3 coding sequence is TGTGCCAGCAGCGCACTAGCTAGCTCCTACAATGAGCAGTTCTTC. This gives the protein CASSALASSYNEQFF.

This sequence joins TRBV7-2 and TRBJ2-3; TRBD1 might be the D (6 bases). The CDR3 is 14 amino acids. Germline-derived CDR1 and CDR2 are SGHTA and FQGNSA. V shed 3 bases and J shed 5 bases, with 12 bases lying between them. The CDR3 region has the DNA TGTGCCAGCAGCTTTATACAGGGCCGAGATACGCAGTATTTT. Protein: CASSFIQGRDTQYF.

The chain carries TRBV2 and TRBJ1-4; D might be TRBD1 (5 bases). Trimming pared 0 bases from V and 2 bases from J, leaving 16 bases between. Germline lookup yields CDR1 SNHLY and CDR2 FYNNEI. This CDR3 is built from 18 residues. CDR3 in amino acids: CASSEAEQALGTNEKLFF. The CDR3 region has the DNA TGTGCCAGCAGTGAAGCAGAACAGGCCCTGGGGACTAATGAAAAACTGTTTTTT.

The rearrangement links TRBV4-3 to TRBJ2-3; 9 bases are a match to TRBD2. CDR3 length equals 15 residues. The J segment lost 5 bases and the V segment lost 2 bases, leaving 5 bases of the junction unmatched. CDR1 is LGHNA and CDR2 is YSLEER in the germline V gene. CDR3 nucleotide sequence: TGCGCCAGCAGCCAATCCCAACTAGCGGGAGATACGCAGTATTTT. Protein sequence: CASSQSQLAGDTQYF.

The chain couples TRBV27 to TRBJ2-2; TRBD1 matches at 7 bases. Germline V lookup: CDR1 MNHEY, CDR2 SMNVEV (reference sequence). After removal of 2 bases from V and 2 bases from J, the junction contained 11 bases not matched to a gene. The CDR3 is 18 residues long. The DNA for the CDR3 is TGTGCCAGCAGTTTAGGGTTCGGGAAGGGGGCTAACACCGGGGAGCTGTTTTTT. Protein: CASSLGFGKGANTGELFF.

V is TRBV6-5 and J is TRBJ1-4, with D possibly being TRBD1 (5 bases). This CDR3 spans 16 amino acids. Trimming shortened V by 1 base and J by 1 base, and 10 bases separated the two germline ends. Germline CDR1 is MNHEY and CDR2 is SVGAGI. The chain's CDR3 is CASSYYGGETNEKLFF. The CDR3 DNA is TGTGCCAGCAGTTACTACGGGGGTGAAACTAATGAAAAACTGTTTTTT.

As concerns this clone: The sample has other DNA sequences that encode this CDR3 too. The CDR3 spells CASSYSSGDTEAFF. The CDR3, as DNA: TGTGCCAGCAGTTACTCGAGCGGGGACACTGAAGCTTTCTTT. The chain links TRBV6-5 to TRBJ1-1, with D hard to call. Germline-derived CDR1 and CDR2 are MNHEY and SVGAGI. Deletions cut 0 bases from V and 3 bases from J, with 8 bases between. The CDR3 loop spans 14 amino acids.